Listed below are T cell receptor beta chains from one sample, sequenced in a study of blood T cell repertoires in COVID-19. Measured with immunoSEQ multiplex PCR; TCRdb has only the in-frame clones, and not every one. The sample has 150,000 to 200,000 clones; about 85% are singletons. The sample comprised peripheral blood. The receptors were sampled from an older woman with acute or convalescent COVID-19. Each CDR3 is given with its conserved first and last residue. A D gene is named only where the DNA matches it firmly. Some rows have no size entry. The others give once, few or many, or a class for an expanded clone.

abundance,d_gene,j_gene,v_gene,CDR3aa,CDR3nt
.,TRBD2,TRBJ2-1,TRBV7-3,CASSPAGVGGEQFF,TGTGCCAGCAGCCCAGCGGGAGTCGGTGGTGAGCAGTTCTTC
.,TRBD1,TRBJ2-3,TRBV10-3,CAISESLTGASTDTQYF,TGTGCCATCAGTGAGTCCTTGACAGGGGCTTCCACAGATACGCAGTATTTT
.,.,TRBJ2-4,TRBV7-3,CASSLKAGAGIQYF,TGTGCCAGCAGCTTAAAGGCAGGCGCGGGCATTCAGTACTTC
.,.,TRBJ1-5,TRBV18,CASSPLAGQGEQPQHF,TGTGCCAGCTCACCACTGGCAGGGCAAGGAGAGCAGCCCCAGCATTTT
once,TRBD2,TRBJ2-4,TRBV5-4,CASSSGLAGSINIQYF,TGTGCCAGCAGCTCCGGACTAGCGGGCTCTATAAACATTCAGTACTTC
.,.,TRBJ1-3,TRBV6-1,CASSVSTRVSGNTIYF,TGTGCCAGCAGTGTGAGTACCCGCGTCTCTGGAAACACCATATATTTT
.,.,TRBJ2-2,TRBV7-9,CASSLEATWNTGELFF,TGTGCCAGCAGCTTAGAAGCGACCTGGAACACCGGGGAGCTGTTTTTT
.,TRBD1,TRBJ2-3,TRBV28,CASRQGADTQYF,TGTGCCAGTAGACAGGGTGCAGATACGCAGTATTTT
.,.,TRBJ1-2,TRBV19,CASSSGGLGYTF,TGTGCCAGTAGTAGCGGGGGTCTTGGCTACACCTTC
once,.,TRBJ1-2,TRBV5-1,CASSLDAGGYTF,TGCGCCAGCAGCTTGGACGCGGGGGGCTACACCTTC
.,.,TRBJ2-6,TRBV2,CATSGFSGANVLTF,TGTGCCACCTCGGGATTCTCTGGGGCCAACGTCCTGACTTTC
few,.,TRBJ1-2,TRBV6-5,CANSRGGSGYTF,TGTGCCAACTCGAGGGGAGGTAGCGGCTACACCTTC
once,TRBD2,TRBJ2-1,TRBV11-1,CASSLAGGSGDEQFF,TGTGCCAGCAGCTTAGCGGGGGGGTCTGGTGATGAGCAGTTCTTC
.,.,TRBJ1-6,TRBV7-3,CASSPEQGWDSPLHF,TGTGCCAGCAGCCCGGAACAGGGTTGGGATTCACCCCTCCACTTT
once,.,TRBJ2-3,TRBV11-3,CASSLGRTDTQYF,TGTGCCAGCAGCTTAGGGCGGACAGATACGCAGTATTTT
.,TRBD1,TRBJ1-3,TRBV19,CASKEAGGAYAGNTIYF,TGTGCCTCTAAGGAGGCAGGGGGCGCGTATGCTGGAAACACCATATATTTT
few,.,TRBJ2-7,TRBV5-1,CASSLSTGSTYEQYF,TGCGCCAGCAGCTTGAGCACAGGTTCAACCTACGAGCAGTACTTC
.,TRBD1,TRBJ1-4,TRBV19,CASSGTGGYKKLFF,TGTGCCAGTAGCGGGACAGGGGGTTATAAAAAACTGTTTTTT
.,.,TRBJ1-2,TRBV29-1,CSVWGTDRPLGYTF,TGCAGCGTTTGGGGGACCGACAGGCCGCTGGGCTACACCTTC
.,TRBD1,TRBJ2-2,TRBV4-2,CASSRKSGTGSGFAGELFF,TGTGCCAGCAGCCGGAAGTCCGGGACAGGGAGCGGGTTCGCCGGGGAGCTGTTTTTT
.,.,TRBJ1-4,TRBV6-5,CASSTYRGEKLFF,TGTGCCAGCAGTACTTACCGGGGTGAAAAACTGTTTTTT
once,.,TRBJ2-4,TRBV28,CASGSLLQGNIQYF,TGTGCCAGCGGCTCCCTCTTACAGGGAAACATTCAGTACTTC
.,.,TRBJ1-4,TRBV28,CATHPVAGNEKLFF,TGTGCCACCCACCCGGTGGCAGGGAATGAAAAACTGTTTTTT
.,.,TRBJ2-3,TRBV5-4,CASSSYRGTSPHTQYF,TGTGCCAGCAGCTCGTACAGGGGGACTAGCCCCCATACGCAGTATTTT
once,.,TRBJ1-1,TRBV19,CASTLGWGQNTEAFF,TGTGCCAGTACCCTGGGGTGGGGGCAGAACACTGAAGCTTTCTTT
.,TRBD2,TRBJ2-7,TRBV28,CASSSGTSGSSHEQYF,TGTGCCAGCAGTTCCGGGACTAGCGGGAGTTCCCACGAGCAGTACTTC
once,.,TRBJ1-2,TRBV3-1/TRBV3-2,CASSQVGGGYTF,TGTGCCAGCAGCCAAGTGGGGGGAGGCTACACCTTC
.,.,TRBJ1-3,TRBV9,CASSVEASGNTIYF,TGTGCCAGCAGCGTAGAAGCGTCCGGAAACACCATATATTTT
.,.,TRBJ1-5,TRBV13,CASSLAAGQPQHF,TGTGCCAGCAGCTTAGCAGCGGGTCAGCCCCAGCATTTT
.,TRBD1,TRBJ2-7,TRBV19,CASSIRTGSSYEQYF,TGTGCCAGTAGTATAAGGACAGGGAGCTCCTACGAGCAGTACTTC